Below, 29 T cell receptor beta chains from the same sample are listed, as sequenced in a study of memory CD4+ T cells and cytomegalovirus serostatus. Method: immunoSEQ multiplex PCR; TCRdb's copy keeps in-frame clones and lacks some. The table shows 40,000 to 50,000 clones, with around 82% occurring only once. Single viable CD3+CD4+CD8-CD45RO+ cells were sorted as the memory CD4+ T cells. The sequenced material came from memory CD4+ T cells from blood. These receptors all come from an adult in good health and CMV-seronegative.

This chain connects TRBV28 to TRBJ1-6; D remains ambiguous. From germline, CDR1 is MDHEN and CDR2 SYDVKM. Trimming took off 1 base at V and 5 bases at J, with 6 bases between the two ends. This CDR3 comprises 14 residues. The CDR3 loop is CASSLFSNNSPLHF. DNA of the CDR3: TGTGCCAGCAGTTTATTCAGCAATAATTCACCCCTCCACTTT. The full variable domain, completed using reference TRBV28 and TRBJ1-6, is DVKVTQSSRYLVKRTGEKVFLECVQDMDHENMFWYRQDPGLGLRLIYFSYDVKMKEKGDIPEGYSVSREKKERFSLILESASTNQTSMYLCASSLFSNNSPLHFGNGTRLTVT.

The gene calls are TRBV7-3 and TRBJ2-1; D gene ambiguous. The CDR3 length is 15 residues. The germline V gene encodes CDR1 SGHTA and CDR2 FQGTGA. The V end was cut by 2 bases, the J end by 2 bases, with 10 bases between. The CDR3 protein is CASSLGSVAYNEQFF. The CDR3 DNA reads TGTGCCAGCAGCTTAGGTTCGGTAGCCTACAATGAGCAGTTCTTC.

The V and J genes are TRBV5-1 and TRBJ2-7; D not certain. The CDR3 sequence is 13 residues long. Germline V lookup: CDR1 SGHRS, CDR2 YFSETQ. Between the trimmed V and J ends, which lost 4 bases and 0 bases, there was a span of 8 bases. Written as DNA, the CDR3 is TGCGCCAGCAGCGCCATCACCTCCTACGAGCAGTACTTC. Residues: CASSAITSYEQYF. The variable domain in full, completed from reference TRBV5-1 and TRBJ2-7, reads KAGVTQTPRYLIKTRGQQVTLSCSPISGHRSVSWYQQTPGQGLQFLFEYFSETQRNKGNFPGRFSGRQFSNSRSEMNVSTLELGDSALYLCASSAITSYEQYFGPGTRLTVT.

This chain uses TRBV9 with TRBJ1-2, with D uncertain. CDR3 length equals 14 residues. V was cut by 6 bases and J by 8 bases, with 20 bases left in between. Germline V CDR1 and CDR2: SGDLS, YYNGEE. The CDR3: CASKSPGDSFGYTF. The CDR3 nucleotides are TGTGCCAGCAAGTCCCCTGGCGACTCGTTCGGCTACACCTTC. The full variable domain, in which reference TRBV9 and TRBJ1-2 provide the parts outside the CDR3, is DSGVTQTPKHLITATGQRVTLRCSPRSGDLSVYWYQQSLDQGLQFLIQYYNGEERAKGNILERFSAQQFPDLHSELNLSSLELGDSALYFCASKSPGDSFGYTFGSGTRLTVV.

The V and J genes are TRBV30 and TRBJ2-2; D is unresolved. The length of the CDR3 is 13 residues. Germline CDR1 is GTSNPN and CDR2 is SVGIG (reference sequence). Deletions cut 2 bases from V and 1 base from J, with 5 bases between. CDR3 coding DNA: TGTGCCTGGAGTCGTCAGAACACCGGGGAGCTGTTTTTT. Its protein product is CAWSRQNTGELFF.

Written as DNA, the CDR3 is TGTGCCAGCAGCCTACAGGGGTCAAGCAATCAGCCCCAGCATTTT. Its translation: CASSLQGSSNQPQHF. The chain recombines TRBV27 with TRBJ1-5; the match to TRBD1 covers 7 bases. CDR1 is MNHEY and CDR2 is SMNVEV in the germline V gene (reference sequence). This CDR3 is built from 15 residues. J lost 1 base, V lost 6 bases, and 6 bases had no gene match.

This CDR3 reads CASSLDPQGALNTEAFF. The CDR3 bases are TGTGCCAGCAGCTTGGATCCACAGGGGGCTTTGAACACTGAAGCTTTCTTT. This chain joins TRBV5-4 and TRBJ1-1, with TRBD1 identical over 9 bases. Germline lookup yields CDR1 SGHNT and CDR2 YYREEE (reference sequence). The CDR3 has 17 amino acids. The J segment lost 0 bases and the V segment lost 0 bases, leaving 6 bases of the junction unmatched.

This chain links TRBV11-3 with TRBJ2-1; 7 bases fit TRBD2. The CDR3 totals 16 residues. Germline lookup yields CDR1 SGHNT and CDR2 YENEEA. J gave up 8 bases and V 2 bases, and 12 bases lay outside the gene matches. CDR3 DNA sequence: TGTGCCAGCAGCTTAAGGGGCGGCAGCGGGATCGATGAGCAGTTCTTC. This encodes CASSLRGGSGIDEQFF.

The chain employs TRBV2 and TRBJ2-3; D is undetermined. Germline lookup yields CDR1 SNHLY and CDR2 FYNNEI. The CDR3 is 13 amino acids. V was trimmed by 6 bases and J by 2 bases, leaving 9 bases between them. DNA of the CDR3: TGTGCCAGCAGCATTTGGCCCACAGATACGCAGTATTTT. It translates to CASSIWPTDTQYF.

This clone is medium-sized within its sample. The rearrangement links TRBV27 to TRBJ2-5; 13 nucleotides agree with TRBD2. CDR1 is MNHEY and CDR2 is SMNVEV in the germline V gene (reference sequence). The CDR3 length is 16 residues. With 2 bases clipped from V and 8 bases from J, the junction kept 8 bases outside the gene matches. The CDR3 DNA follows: TGTGCCAGCAGTTTAATGCCGGGACTAGCGGGGTGTACCCAGTACTTC. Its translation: CASSLMPGLAGCTQYF.

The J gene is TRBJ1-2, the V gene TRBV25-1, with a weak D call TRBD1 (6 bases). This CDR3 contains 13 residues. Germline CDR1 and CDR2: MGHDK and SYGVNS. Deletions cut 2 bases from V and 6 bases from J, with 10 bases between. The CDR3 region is CASSETGIDGYTF. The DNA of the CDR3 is TGTGCCAGCAGTGAAACAGGGATAGATGGCTACACCTTC.

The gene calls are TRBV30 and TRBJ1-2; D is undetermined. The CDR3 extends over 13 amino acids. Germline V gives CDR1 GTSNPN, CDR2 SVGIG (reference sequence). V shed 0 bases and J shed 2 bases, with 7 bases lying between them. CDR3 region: CAWSVALNYGYTF. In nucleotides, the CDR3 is TGTGCCTGGAGTGTAGCATTAAACTATGGCTACACCTTC.

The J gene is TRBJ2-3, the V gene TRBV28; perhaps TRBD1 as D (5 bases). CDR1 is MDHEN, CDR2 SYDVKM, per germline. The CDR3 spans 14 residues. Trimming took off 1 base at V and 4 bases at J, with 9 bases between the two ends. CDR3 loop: CASSLSRVADTQYF. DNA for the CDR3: TGTGCCAGCAGTTTATCCAGGGTCGCAGATACGCAGTATTTT.

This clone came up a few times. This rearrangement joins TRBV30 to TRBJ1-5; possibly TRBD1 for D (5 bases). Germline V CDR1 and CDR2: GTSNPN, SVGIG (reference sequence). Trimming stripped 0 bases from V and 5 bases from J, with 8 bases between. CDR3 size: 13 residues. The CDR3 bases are TGTGCCTGGAGTGTACTGGGGGATCAGCCCCAGCATTTT. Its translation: CAWSVLGDQPQHF.

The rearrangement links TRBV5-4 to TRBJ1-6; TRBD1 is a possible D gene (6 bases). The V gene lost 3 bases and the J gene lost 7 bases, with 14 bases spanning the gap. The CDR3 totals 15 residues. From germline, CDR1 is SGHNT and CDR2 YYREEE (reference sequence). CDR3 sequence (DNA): TGTGCCAGCAGCTCTTCGGGGGCTTCAAATTCACCCCTCCACTTT. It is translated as CASSSSGASNSPLHF.

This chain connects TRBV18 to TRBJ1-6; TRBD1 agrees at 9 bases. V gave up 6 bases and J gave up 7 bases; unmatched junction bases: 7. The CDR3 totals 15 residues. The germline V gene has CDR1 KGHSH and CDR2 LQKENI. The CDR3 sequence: CASSQEGQGNSPLHF. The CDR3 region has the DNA TGTGCCAGCTCCCAGGAAGGACAGGGGAATTCACCCCTCCACTTT.

CDR3 sequence: CASSGSLRQAAGDEQYF. The CDR3 nucleotides are TGTGCCAGCAGTGGGTCCCTGAGGCAGGCGGCAGGTGACGAGCAGTACTTC. J is TRBJ2-7 and V is TRBV2; D is unclear. The V end lost 4 bases, the J end lost 5 bases, and 24 bases lay between the germline ends. The CDR3 sequence is 17 residues long. Germline lookup yields CDR1 SNHLY and CDR2 FYNNEI.

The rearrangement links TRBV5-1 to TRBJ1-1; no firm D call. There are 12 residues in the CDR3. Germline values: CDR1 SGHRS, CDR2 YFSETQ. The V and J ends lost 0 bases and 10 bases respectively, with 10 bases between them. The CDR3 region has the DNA TGCGCCAGCAGCTTGGACGGCAGATCAGCTTTCTTT. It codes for CASSLDGRSAFF.

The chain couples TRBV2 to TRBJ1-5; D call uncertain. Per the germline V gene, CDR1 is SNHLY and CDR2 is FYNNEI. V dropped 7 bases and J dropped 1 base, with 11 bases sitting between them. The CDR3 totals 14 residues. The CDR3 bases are TGTGCCAGCACCCAAGGAGGAAGCAATCAGCCCCAGCATTTT. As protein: CASTQGGSNQPQHF.

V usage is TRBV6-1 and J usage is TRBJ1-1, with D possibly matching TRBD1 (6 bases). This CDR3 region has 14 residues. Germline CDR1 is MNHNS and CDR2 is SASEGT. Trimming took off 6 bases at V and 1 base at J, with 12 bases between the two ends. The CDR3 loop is CASRRTGWNTEAFF. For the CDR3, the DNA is TGTGCCAGCAGGAGAACAGGGTGGAACACTGAAGCTTTCTTT.

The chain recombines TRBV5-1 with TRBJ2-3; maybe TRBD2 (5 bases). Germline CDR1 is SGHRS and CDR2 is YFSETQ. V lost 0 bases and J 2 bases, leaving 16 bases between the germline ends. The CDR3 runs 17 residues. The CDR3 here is CASSLEGLARNTDTQYF. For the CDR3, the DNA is TGCGCCAGCAGCTTGGAAGGTTTAGCGAGGAACACAGATACGCAGTATTTT.

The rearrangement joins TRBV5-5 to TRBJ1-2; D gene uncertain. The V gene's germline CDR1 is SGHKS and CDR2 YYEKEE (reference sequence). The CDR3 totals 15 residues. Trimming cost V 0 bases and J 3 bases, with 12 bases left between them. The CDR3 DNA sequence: TGTGCCAGCAGCTTGGTAGGCCCGGGTGACTATGGCTACACCTTC. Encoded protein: CASSLVGPGDYGYTF.

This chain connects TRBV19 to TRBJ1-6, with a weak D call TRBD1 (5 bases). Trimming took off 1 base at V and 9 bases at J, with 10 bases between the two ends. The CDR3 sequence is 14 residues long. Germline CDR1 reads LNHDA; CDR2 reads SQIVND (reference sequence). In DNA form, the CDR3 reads TGTGCCAGTAGTATAGGCGTCCAGGGTTCACCCCTCCACTTT. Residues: CASSIGVQGSPLHF. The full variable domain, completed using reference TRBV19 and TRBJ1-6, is DGGITQSPKYLFRKEGQNVTLSCEQNLNHDAMYWYRQDPGQGLRLIYYSQIVNDFQKGDIAEGYSVSREKKESFPLTVTSAQKNPTAFYLCASSIGVQGSPLHFGNGTRLTVT.

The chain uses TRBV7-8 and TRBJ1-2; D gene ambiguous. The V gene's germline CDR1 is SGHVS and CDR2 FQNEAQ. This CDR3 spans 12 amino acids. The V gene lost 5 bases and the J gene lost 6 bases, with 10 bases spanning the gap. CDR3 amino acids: CASSPWTDGYTF. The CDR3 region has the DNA TGTGCCAGCAGCCCCTGGACGGATGGCTACACCTTC.

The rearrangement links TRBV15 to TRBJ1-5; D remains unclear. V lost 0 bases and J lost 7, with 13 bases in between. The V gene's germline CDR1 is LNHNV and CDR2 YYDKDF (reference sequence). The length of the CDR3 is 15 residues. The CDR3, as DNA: TGTGCCACCAGCAGAGATCGGGGTACTGGCCAGCCCCAGCATTTT. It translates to CATSRDRGTGQPQHF.

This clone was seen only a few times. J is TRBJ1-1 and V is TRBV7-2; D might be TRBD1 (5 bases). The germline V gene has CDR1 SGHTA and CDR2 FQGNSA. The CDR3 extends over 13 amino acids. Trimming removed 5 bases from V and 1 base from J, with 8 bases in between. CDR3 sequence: CASSRQGNTEAFF. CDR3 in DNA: TGTGCCAGCAGCCGCCAGGGGAACACTGAAGCTTTCTTT.

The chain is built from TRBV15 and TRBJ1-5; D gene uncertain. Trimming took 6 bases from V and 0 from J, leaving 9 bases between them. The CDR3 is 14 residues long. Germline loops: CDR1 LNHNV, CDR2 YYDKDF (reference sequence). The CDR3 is CATRSAYSNQPQHF. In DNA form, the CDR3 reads TGTGCCACCAGGTCAGCATATAGCAATCAGCCCCAGCATTTT.

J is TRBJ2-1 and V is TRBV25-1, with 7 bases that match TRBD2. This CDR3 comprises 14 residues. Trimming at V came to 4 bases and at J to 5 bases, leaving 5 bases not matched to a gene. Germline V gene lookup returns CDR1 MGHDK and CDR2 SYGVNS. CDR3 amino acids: CASSGLATDNEQFF. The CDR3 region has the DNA TGTGCCAGCAGTGGACTAGCAACGGACAATGAGCAGTTCTTC.

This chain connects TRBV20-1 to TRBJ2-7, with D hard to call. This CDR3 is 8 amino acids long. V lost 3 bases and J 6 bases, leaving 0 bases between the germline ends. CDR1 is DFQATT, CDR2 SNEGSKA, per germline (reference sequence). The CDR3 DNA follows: TGCAGTGCTAGCGAGCAGTACTTC. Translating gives CSASEQYF.